These T cell receptor beta chains were read from a single sample in a study of blood T cell repertoires in COVID-19. Assay: immunoSEQ multiplex PCR; the TCRdb copy retains only in-frame clones and omits some. Among about 160,000 clones listed, about four fifths were seen once. The sample comprised peripheral blood. Source of these receptors: a woman older than 75 with acute or convalescent COVID-19. Each CDR3 is given with its conserved first and last residue. Fields, in order: V gene, clone size, D gene, CDR3 length, J gene, CDR3 DNA, CDR3 protein. The D gene is left open where the match is weak. Size tells how often a clone was seen (once, few, many) or the class of an expanded clone, and some rows leave it out.

TRBV11-3	-	TRBD1	15	TRBJ2-2	TGTGCCAGCAGCCCCGGGACAGGGGTTGCCGGGGAGCTGTTTTTT	CASSPGTGVAGELFF
TRBV28	-	TRBD1	15	TRBJ1-5	TGTGCCAGCAGTTTAGGGACAGGGGGGATTCAGCCCCAGCATTTT	CASSLGTGGIQPQHF
TRBV5-1	-	TRBD2	19	TRBJ2-3	TGCGCCAGCAGCCGAAGTCCGGGACTAGCGGGAGAACTCACAGATACGCAGTATTTT	CASSRSPGLAGELTDTQYF
TRBV6-4	-	TRBD2	15	TRBJ2-3	TGTGCCAGCAGTGGAGACACTAGCGGTACAGATACGCAGTATTTT	CASSGDTSGTDTQYF
TRBV18	-	TRBD2	18	TRBJ2-1	TGTGCCAGCTCGCCTCCGGGACTAGCGGGGAGCTCCTACAATGAGCAGTTCTTC	CASSPPGLAGSSYNEQFF
TRBV7-2	-	-	15	TRBJ1-6	TGTGCCAGCAGCTCTGGCCGCTCCTATAATTCACCCCTCCACTTT	CASSSGRSYNSPLHF
TRBV27	-	TRBD1	12	TRBJ2-7	TGTGCCAGCAGTCGACAGGGCTACGAGCAGTACTTC	CASSRQGYEQYF
TRBV5-4	-	-	14	TRBJ1-1	TGTGCCAGCACCCCGGGGGGAGCTTCCACTGAAGCTTTCTTT	CASTPGGASTEAFF
TRBV7-6	-	-	13	TRBJ2-7	TGTGCCAGCAGCTTACCCCCTTCCTTTGAGCAGTACTTC	CASSLPPSFEQYF
TRBV11-2	-	-	16	TRBJ1-5	TGTGCCAGCAGCTGGGGGGGGGTAGGTAGCAATCAGCCCCAGCATTTT	CASSWGGVGSNQPQHF
TRBV19	-	TRBD2	15	TRBJ2-1	TGTGCCAGTACTCTAGCGGGAGTTGCCTACAATGAGCAGTTCTTC	CASTLAGVAYNEQFF
TRBV5-1	once	-	16	TRBJ1-1	TGCGCCAGCAGCCATCGGGGACAATACCTGAACACTGAAGCTTTCTTT	CASSHRGQYLNTEAFF
TRBV5-4	few	TRBD1	15	TRBJ1-1	TGTGCCAGCAGTCCCGGGACAGGGTTGGGCACTGAAGCTTTCTTT	CASSPGTGLGTEAFF
TRBV7-2	once	-	14	TRBJ1-4	TGTGCCAGCAGCTTAGTTTCGGGGGTTGAAAAACTGTTTTTT	CASSLVSGVEKLFF
TRBV7-2	-	TRBD1	14	TRBJ1-5	TGTGCCAGCAGCTCCGGACAGGGGGATCAGCCCCAGCATTTT	CASSSGQGDQPQHF
TRBV6-5	-	-	14	TRBJ2-2	TGTGCCATCAGAAAGACAGGGAACACCGGGGAGCTGTTTTTT	CAIRKTGNTGELFF
TRBV7-2	-	TRBD2	15	TRBJ2-1	TGTGCCAGCAGCTTAGGTGGGACTAGCGACAATGAGCAGTTCTTC	CASSLGGTSDNEQFF
TRBV5-1	-	-	17	TRBJ2-5	TGCGCCAGCAGCCTGGAGGCGAGACAGGTTCTTAAAGAGACCCAGTACTTC	CASSLEARQVLKETQYF
TRBV12-5	-	TRBD2	13	TRBJ2-5	TGTGCTAGTGGCCAGGGGACTAGGGAGACCCAGTACTTC	CASGQGTRETQYF
TRBV5-1	-	-	14	TRBJ2-3	TGCGCCAGCAGCCGGGACATCGTCTCGGATACGCAGTATTTT	CASSRDIVSDTQYF
TRBV6-2/TRBV6-3	-	-	14	TRBJ2-3	TGTGCCAGCAGTTACCCGGAAAGAGGGGATACGCAGTATTTT	CASSYPERGDTQYF
TRBV5-1	-	TRBD1	15	TRBJ1-1	TGCGCCAGCAGGACAGGGGGACGTATGAACACTGAAGCTTTCTTT	CASRTGGRMNTEAFF
TRBV5-1	-	-	15	TRBJ2-2	TGCGCCAGCTCGTCGCAGTATGGCCCCACCGGGGAGCTGTTTTTT	CASSSQYGPTGELFF
TRBV18	-	-	17	TRBJ1-6	TGTGCCAGCTCACCATTCTCGTCAGTGGCGGATAATTCACCCCTCCACTTT	CASSPFSSVADNSPLHF
TRBV6-5	-	TRBD1	15	TRBJ2-3	TGTGCCAGCAGTTTTAAACAGGGGGCCTTGGGTACGCAGTATTTT	CASSFKQGALGTQYF
TRBV7-8	-	TRBD1	14	TRBJ1-2	TGTGCCAGCAGCCCAGGGGGCTCGAACTATGGCTACACCTTC	CASSPGGSNYGYTF
TRBV6-5	once	TRBD2	16	TRBJ2-2	TGTGCCAGCAGTTACCCTAGCGGGGTGAACACCGGGGAGCTGTTTTTT	CASSYPSGVNTGELFF
TRBV28	-	-	12	TRBJ2-7	TGTGCCACCAGCCAAGGGGGCTACGAGCAGTACTTC	CATSQGGYEQYF
TRBV5-8	-	TRBD2	15	TRBJ2-5	TGTGCCAGCAGCTCCCGGCTAGCGGGGGGAGAGACCCAGTACTTC	CASSSRLAGGETQYF
TRBV29-1	-	TRBD1	15	TRBJ2-5	TGCAGCGTTGAAGATCGGGGCAGGGGGCCAGAGACCCAGTACTTC	CSVEDRGRGPETQYF
TRBV19	-	-	12	TRBJ1-4	TGTGCCAGTAGAACTACACGTGAAAAACTGTTTTTT	CASRTTREKLFF
TRBV19	-	TRBD1	16	TRBJ1-5	TGTGCCACCCGGACAGGGGGCGTTAGAGGCAATCAGCCCCAGCATTTT	CATRTGGVRGNQPQHF
TRBV2	-	TRBD1	14	TRBJ1-4	TGTGCCAGCAGAATGGGACAGGGAAATGAAAAACTGTTTTTT	CASRMGQGNEKLFF
TRBV5-5	-	TRBD1	18	TRBJ1-4	TGTGCCAGCAGTCCTTTAGGGACAGGGGTAGGGGCTAATGAAAAACTGTTTTTT	CASSPLGTGVGANEKLFF
TRBV6-5	-	-	16	TRBJ1-2	TGTGCCAGCAGTTACTCCACCAGGGGTTTAGGCTATGGCTACACCTTC	CASSYSTRGLGYGYTF
TRBV4-2	-	TRBD1	15	TRBJ2-7	TGTGCCAGCAGCCTAAACCCGACAGGGATGGACGAGCAGTACTTC	CASSLNPTGMDEQYF
TRBV3-1/TRBV3-2	-	-	14	TRBJ2-3	TGTGCCAGCAGCCAAGCATCCACGGGGGATACGCAGTATTTT	CASSQASTGDTQYF
TRBV6-1	-	TRBD2	15	TRBJ2-7	TGTGCCAGCAGTGAATTGGGACTAGCCCTCTACGAGCAGTACTTC	CASSELGLALYEQYF
TRBV6-5	-	-	10	TRBJ1-4	TGTGCCGGAGGGATGGAAAAACTGTTTTTT	CAGGMEKLFF
TRBV5-1	once	-	15	TRBJ1-1	TGCGCCAGCAGCTTGGATCCGGGAGGAGACACTGAAGCTTTCTTT	CASSLDPGGDTEAFF
TRBV7-6	-	TRBD1	15	TRBJ2-7	TGTGCCAGCAGCTCATTGACAGGGTCCTACTACGAGCAGTACTTC	CASSSLTGSYYEQYF
TRBV6-1	many	-	16	TRBJ1-2	TGTGCCAGCAGTGAAACCCTAAAGAGCCACAGGAGACCCCACACCTTC	CASSETLKSHRRPHTF
TRBV5-1	-	-	15	TRBJ2-7	TGCGCCAGCAGCTTGGAGAACAGTGTCCTATACGAGCAGTACTTC	CASSLENSVLYEQYF
TRBV3-1/TRBV3-2	-	TRBD1	15	TRBJ1-1	TGTGCCAGCAGGCGGACAGGGGGCGCCCGGGCTGAAGCTTTCTTT	CASRRTGGARAEAFF
TRBV7-2	-	TRBD1	14	TRBJ2-7	TGTGCCAGCAGCTTAGGGACAGGGAACTACGAGCAGTACTTC	CASSLGTGNYEQYF
TRBV19	few	TRBD1	14	TRBJ2-7	TGTGCCAGTAGTGAACAGGGGGTACTCTACGAGCAGTACTTC	CASSEQGVLYEQYF
TRBV10-2	-	-	14	TRBJ2-1	TGCGCCAGCAGTGGAACAGGCCCCTACAATGAGCAGTTCTTC	CASSGTGPYNEQFF
TRBV19	-	-	15	TRBJ1-2	TGTGCCAGTAGTGTACCACAGGGTCGGGGCTATGGCTACACCTTC	CASSVPQGRGYGYTF
TRBV19	-	TRBD1	14	TRBJ1-1	TGTGCCAGCGCCGTTTACAGGGGGGACACTGAAGCTTTCTTT	CASAVYRGDTEAFF
TRBV9	-	-	15	TRBJ1-6	TGTGCCAGCAGCGTAGAGCAGGGGAAGGGTTCACCCCTCCACTTT	CASSVEQGKGSPLHF
TRBV27	few	-	13	TRBJ2-7	TGTGCCAGCATGCGGCAGCCTTCCTACGAGCAGTACTTC	CASMRQPSYEQYF
TRBV3-1/TRBV3-2	few	TRBD1	13	TRBJ2-7	TGTGCCAGCAGCCCAGGACAGGGGTACGAGCAGTACTTC	CASSPGQGYEQYF
TRBV28	-	TRBD1	14	TRBJ1-2	TGTGCCAGCAGTTTAGACAGGGGTGGCTATGGCTACACCTTC	CASSLDRGGYGYTF